The clone carrying this T cell receptor (beta chain) has only one observation. Its antigen is unidentified. Germline V CDR1 and CDR2: LGHDT, YNNKEL (reference sequence). Trimming left V 7 bases short and J 4 bases short, with 13 bases between. The length of the CDR3 is 13 residues. Measured with immunoSEQ multiplex PCR; TCRdb has only the in-frame clones, and not every one. The table has about 110,000 clones, about 90% seen once; the top ten hold 3.5% to 4.5%. These data belong to a study of T cell responses to AZD1222 COVID-19 vaccine. Notes on the study in general: White British donors predominated, females outnumbered males, and clonal diversity was possibly underestimated. The reported proportion of spike-specific TCRs targeting unmutated variant regions was nearly half. Spike was spanned by vaccine-associated CD4 TCRs, which were dominant at 160-218 and 743-854.

The sequence derives from an adult in good health. The J gene is TRBJ1-1, the V gene TRBV3-1 (or the pseudogene TRBV3-2); no reliable D call. The source was peripheral blood, collected on day 0 of AZD1222 vaccination. The CDR3 is CASTLSLSTEAFF. CDR3 nucleotides: TGTGCCAGCACCCTATCATTGAGCACTGAAGCTTTCTTT.